The clone carrying this T cell receptor beta chain was detected only a few times. The entry originates in a study of human T cells and chemical hapten exposure. V shed 5 bases and J 1 base; nucleotides not matched to a gene: 1. Germline values: CDR1 SGHNT, CDR2 YENEEA. This CDR3 is 13 amino acids long. Time point denoted: patch test 1, 2 weeks after DPC sensitization. Specified treatment: therapeutic diphenylcyclopropenone sensitization with weekly scalp DPC. TCRdb analysed the RACE reads with MiXCR anew, one entry per CDR3 protein. The sample records about 120,000 distinct CDR3 sequences, about 12% being singletons.

This receptor was obtained from a woman aged 50 to 60 with alopecia areata. Some clones in this sample may be carry-over from other donors' samples. The input for sequencing was whole blood, taken in connection with sensitization to the hapten diphenylcyclopropenone (DPC). The rearrangement links TRBV11-3 to TRBJ1-1; 7 bases align to TRBD1. The CDR3 sequence: CASSNRGNTEAFF. The CDR3 region has the DNA TGTGCCAGCAGCAACAGGGGGAACACTGAAGCTTTCTTT. The full variable domain, its missing parts supplied by reference TRBV11-3 and TRBJ1-1, is EAGVVQSPRYKIIEKKQPVAFWCNPISGHNTLYWYLQNLGQGPELLIRYENEEAVDDSQLPKDRFSAERLKGVDSTLKIQPAELGDSAVYLCASSNRGNTEAFFGQGTRLTVV.